This T cell receptor (beta chain) stems from a study of blood T cell repertoires in COVID-19. Across the study: Collection of acute and convalescent COVID-19 samples took place in the United States, Italy and Spain. PBMCs, B-cell-depleted T cells, or T cells were the source of the cDNA or gDNA that made up the material.

The authors' processing: Reference gene primer amplification gave estimated nucleated cell counts. The repertoire was sequenced with immunoSEQ multiplex PCR; TCRdb's copy has only in-frame clones and lacks some. V and J calls plus clone size are reproduced from that table; the DNA served to infer D and trimming. The data contain under 75,000 clones, 65% to 85% of them singletons. This receptor was obtained from a woman in her 70s with acute or convalescent COVID-19. Sequenced: peripheral blood.

As DNA, the CDR3 is TGTGCCAGCAGGGGACAGTCGAACACTGAAGCTTTCTTT. Translating gives CASRGQSNTEAFF. The chain combines TRBV6-5 with TRBJ1-1; TRBD1 matches at 7 bases. The CDR3 spans 13 residues. Per the germline V gene, CDR1 is MNHEY and CDR2 is SVGAGI. After removal of 6 bases from V and 1 base from J, the junction contained 2 bases not matched to a gene.